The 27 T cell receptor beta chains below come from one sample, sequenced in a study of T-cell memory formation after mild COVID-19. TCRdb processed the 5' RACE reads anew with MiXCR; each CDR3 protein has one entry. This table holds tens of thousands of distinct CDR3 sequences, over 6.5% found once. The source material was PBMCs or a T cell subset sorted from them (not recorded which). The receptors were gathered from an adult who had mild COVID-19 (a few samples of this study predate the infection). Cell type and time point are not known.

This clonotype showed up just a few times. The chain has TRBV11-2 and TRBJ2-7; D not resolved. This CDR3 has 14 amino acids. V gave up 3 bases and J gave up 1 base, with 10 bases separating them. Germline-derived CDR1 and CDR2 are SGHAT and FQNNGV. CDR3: CASSFSDGSYEQYF. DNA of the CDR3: TGTGCCAGCAGCTTTTCGGACGGATCCTACGAGCAGTACTTC.

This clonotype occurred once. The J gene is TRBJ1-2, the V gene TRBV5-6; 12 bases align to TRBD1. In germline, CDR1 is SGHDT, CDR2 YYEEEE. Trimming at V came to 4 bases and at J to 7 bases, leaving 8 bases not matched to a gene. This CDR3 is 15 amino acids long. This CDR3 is CASSARDRGLSGYTF. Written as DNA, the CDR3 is TGTGCCAGCAGCGCCCGGGACAGGGGGCTCTCTGGCTACACCTTC.

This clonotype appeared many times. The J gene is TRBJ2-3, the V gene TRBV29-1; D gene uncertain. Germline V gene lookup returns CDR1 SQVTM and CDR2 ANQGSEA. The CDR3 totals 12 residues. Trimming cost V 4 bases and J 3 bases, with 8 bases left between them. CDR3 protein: CSVVVGTDTQYF. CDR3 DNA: TGCAGCGTTGTGGTGGGGACAGATACGCAGTATTTT.

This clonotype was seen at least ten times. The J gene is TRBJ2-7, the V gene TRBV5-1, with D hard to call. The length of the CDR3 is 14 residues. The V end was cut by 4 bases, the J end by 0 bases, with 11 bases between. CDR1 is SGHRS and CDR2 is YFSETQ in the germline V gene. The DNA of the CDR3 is TGCGCCAGCAGCCTTAAGGGAAACTCCTACGAGCAGTACTTC. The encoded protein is CASSLKGNSYEQYF.

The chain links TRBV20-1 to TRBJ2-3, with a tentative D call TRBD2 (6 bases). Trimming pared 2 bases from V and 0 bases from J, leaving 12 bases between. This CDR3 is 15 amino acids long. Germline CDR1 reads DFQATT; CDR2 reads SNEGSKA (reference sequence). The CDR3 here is CSARPPSVSTDTQYF. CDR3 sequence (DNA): TGCAGTGCTAGACCTCCTAGCGTTAGCACAGATACGCAGTATTTT.

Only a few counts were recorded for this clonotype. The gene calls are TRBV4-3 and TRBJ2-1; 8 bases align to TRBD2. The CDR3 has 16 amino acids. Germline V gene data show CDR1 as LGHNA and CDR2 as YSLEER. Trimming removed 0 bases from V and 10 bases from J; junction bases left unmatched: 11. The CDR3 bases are TGCGCCAGCAGCCAAGATCCCGGGGGGGGCCCCTTCGAGCAGTTCTTC. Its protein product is CASSQDPGGGPFEQFF.

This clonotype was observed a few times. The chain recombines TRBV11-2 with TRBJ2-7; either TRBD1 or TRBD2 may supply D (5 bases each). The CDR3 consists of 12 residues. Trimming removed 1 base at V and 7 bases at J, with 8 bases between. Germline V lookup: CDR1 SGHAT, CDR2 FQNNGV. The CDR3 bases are TGTGCCAGCAGCTTAGGGGGGATGGAGCAGTACTTC. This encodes CASSLGGMEQYF.

The CDR3 DNA follows: TGTGCTAGTGGTTTAAGGGCGGGAGGGCTCAATGAGCAGTTCTTC. Its protein product is CASGLRAGGLNEQFF. This chain uses TRBV12-5 with TRBJ2-1; 9 bases map to TRBD2. CDR1 LGHNT and CDR2 FRNRAP come from the germline V gene. This CDR3 has 15 amino acids. J gave up 6 bases and V 3 bases, and 6 bases lay outside the gene matches.

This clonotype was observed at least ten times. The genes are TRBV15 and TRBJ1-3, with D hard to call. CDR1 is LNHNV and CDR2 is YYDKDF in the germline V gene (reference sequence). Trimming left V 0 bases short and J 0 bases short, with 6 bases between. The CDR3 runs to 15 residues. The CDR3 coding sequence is TGTGCCACCAGCAGAGATCTGGGCTCTGGAAACACCATATATTTT. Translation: CATSRDLGSGNTIYF.

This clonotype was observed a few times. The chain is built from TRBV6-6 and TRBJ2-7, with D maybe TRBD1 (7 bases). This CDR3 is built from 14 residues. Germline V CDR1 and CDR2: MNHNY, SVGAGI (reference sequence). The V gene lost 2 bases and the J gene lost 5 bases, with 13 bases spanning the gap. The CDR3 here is CASSYRTGGNEQYF. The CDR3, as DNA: TGTGCCAGCAGTTACCGGACAGGAGGGAACGAGCAGTACTTC.

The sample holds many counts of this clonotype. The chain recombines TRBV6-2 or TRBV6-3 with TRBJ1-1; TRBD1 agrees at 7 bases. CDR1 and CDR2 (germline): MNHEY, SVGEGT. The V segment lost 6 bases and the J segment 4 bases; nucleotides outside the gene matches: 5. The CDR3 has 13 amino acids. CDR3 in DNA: TGTGCCAGCAGGACGACAGGGATCACTGAAGCTTTCTTT. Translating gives CASRTTGITEAFF.

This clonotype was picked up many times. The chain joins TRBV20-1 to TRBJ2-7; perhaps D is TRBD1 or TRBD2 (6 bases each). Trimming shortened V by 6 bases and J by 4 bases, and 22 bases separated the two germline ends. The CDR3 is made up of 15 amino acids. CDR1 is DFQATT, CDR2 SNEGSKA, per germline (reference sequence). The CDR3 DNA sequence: TGCAGTGCCCAACGACTACAGGGAGGTAATTACGAGCAGTACTTC. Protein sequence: CSAQRLQGGNYEQYF.

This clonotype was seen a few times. CDR3 region: CASSHLTDTQYF. DNA for the CDR3: TGTGCCAGCAGCCATCTCACAGATACGCAGTATTTT. This rearrangement joins TRBV6-2 or TRBV6-3 to TRBJ2-3; unclear D gene. The CDR3 spans 12 residues. The V and J ends lost 6 bases and 2 bases respectively, with 6 bases between them. Germline CDR1 reads MNHEY; CDR2 reads SVGEGT.

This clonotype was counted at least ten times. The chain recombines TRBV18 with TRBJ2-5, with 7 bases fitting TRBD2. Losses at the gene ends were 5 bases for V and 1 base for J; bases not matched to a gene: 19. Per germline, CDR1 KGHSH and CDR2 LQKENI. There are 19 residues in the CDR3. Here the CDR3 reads CASSSLPSRGAGTQETQYF. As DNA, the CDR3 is TGTGCCAGCTCATCTCTCCCGAGCCGGGGAGCGGGGACCCAAGAGACCCAGTACTTC.

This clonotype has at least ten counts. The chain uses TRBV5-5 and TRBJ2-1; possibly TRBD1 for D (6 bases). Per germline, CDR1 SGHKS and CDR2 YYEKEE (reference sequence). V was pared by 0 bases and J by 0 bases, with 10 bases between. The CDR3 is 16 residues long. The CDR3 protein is CASSLEGQSSYNEQFF. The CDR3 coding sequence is TGTGCCAGCAGCTTGGAGGGACAAAGCTCCTACAATGAGCAGTTCTTC. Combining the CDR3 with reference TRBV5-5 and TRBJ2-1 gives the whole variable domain DAGVTQSPTHLIKTRGQQVTLRCSPISGHKSVSWYQQVLGQGPQFIFQYYEKEERGRGNFPDRFSARQFPNYSSELNVNALLLGDSALYLCASSLEGQSSYNEQFFGPGTRLTVL.

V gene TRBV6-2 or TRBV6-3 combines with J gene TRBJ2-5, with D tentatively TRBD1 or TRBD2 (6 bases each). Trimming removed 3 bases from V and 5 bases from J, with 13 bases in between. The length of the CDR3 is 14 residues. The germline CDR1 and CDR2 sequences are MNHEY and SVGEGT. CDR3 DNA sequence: TGTGCCAGCAGTTATGAGGGGGGCACTGAGACCCAGTACTTC. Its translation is CASSYEGGTETQYF.

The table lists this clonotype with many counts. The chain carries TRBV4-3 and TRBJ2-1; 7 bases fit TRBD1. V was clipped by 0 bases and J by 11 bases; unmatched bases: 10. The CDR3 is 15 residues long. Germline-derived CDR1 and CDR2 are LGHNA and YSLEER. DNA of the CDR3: TGCGCCAGCAGCCAAGATCCCCGACAGGGTGAAAAGCAGTTCTTC. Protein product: CASSQDPRQGEKQFF.

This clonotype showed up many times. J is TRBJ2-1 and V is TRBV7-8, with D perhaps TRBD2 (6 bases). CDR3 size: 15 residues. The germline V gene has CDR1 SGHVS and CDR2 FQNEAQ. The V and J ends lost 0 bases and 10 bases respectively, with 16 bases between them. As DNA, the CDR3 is TGTGCCAGCAGCTTAGCCCTAGCGTCCGAGGGGGAGCAGTTCTTC. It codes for CASSLALASEGEQFF. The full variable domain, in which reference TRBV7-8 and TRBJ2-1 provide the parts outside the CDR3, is GAGVSQSPRYKVAKRGQDVALRCDPISGHVSLFWYQQALGQGPEFLTYFQNEAQLDKSGLPSDRFFAERPEGSVSTLKIQRTQQEDSAVYLCASSLALASEGEQFFGPGTRLTVL.

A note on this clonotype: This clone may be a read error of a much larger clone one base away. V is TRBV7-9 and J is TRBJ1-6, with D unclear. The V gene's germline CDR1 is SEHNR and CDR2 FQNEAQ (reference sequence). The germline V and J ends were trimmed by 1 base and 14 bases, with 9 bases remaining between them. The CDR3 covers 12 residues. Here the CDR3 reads CASSLGQSALHF. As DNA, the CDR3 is TGTGCCAGCAGCTTAGGGCAATCAGCCCTCCACTTT.

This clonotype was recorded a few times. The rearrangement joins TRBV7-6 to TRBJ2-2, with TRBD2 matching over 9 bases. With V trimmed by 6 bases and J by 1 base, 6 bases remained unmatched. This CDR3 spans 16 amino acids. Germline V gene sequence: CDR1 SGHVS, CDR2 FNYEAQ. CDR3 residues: CASSLRRGGNTGELFF. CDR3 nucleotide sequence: TGTGCCAGCAGTTTGCGGCGGGGGGGGAACACCGGGGAGCTGTTTTTT.

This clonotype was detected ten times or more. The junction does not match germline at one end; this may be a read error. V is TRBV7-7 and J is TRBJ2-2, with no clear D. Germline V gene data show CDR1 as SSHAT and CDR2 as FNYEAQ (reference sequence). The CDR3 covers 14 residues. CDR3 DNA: TGTGCTAGCAGCTTGAACTGGCTGACCGGGGAGCTGTTTTTT. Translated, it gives CASSLNWLTGELFF.

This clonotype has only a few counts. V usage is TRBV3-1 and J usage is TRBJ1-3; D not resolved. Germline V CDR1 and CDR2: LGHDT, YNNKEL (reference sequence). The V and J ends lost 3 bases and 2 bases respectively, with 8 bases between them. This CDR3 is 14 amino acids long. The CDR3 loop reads CASSQGRTGNTIYF. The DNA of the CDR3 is TGTGCCAGCAGCCAGGGGAGGACTGGAAACACCATATATTTT.

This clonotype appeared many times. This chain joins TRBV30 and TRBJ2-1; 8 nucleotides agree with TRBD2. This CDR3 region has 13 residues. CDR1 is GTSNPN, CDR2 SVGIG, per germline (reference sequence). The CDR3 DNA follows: TGTGCGGCGGGGGGCCCGACTGACAATGAGCAGTTCTTC. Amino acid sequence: CAAGGPTDNEQFF. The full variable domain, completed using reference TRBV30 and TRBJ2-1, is SQTIHQWPATLVQPVGSPLSLECTVEGTSNPNLYWYRQAAGRGLQLLFYSVGIGQISSEVPQNLSASRPQDRQFILSSKKLLLSDSGFYLCAAGGPTDNEQFFGPGTRLTVL.

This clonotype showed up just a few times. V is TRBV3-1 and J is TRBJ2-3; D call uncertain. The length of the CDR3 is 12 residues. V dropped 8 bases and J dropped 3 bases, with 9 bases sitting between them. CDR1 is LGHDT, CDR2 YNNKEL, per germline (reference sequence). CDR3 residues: CASEGPTDTQYF. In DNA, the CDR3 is TGTGCCAGCGAAGGGCCTACAGATACGCAGTATTTT.

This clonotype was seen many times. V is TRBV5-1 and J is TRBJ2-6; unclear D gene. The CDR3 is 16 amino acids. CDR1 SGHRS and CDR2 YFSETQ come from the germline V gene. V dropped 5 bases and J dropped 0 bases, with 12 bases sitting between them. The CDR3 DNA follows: TGCGCCAGCAGTTCTAATGTTTTCTCTGGGGCCAACGTCCTGACTTTC. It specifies CASSSNVFSGANVLTF.

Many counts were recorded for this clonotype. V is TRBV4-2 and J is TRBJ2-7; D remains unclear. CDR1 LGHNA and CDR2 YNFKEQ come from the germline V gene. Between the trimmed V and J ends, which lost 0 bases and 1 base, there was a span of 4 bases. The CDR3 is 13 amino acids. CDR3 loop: CASSQDISYEQYF. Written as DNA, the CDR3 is TGTGCCAGCAGCCAAGACATTTCCTACGAGCAGTACTTC.

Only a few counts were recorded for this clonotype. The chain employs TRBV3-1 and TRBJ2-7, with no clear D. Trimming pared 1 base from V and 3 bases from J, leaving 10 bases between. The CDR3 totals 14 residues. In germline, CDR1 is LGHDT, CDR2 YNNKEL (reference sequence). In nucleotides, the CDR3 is TGTGCCAGCAGCCAAGGGGTATCGAGCTACGAGCAGTACTTC. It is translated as CASSQGVSSYEQYF.